A single sample is the source of the 21 T cell receptor beta chains below, sequenced in a study of cytomegalovirus exposure and HLA in healthy donors. Some clones are missing from TCRdb's copy, which holds only in-frame ones; the method was immunoSEQ multiplex PCR. The repertoire has 200,000 or so clones, roughly 82% of them found once; the top ten carry around 15%. Sequencing was carried out using PBMCs. The receptors stem from a woman in her 30s in good health and CMV-seropositive.

The chain recombines TRBV6-1 with TRBJ2-7, with 7 bases that match TRBD2. V dropped 8 bases and J dropped 6; count of bases not matched to a gene: 7. This CDR3 contains 12 residues. Germline-derived CDR1 and CDR2 are MNHNS and SASEGT. This chain's CDR3 is CASWGGVGEQYF. CDR3 nucleotides: TGTGCCAGCTGGGGGGGTGTGGGCGAGCAGTACTTC.

The CDR3 DNA sequence: TGTGCCAGTGATACAGGGATCTCTGGAAACACCATATATTTT. Protein product: CASDTGISGNTIYF. V is TRBV6-1 and J is TRBJ1-3, with D possibly being TRBD1 (6 bases). V was clipped by 9 bases and J by 0 bases, with 12 bases between them. CDR1 is MNHNS, CDR2 SASEGT, per germline. There are 14 residues in the CDR3.

The CDR3, as DNA: TGTGCCAGCAGCTTGGACAGGGATCTTTCAGCTTTCTTT. Translating gives CASSLDRDLSAFF. The rearrangement joins TRBV5-6 to TRBJ1-1; D perhaps matches TRBD1 (6 bases). The germline V gene has CDR1 SGHDT and CDR2 YYEEEE. The ends were cut back, 0 bases at V and 10 bases at J, with 13 bases in the middle. The CDR3 totals 13 residues.

This CDR3 reads CASSLFSTLTEAFF. The CDR3 nucleotides read TGTGCCAGCAGCTTATTCTCCACACTAACCGAAGCTTTCTTT. The rearrangement links TRBV7-2 to TRBJ1-1; D unresolved. CDR1 is SGHTA, CDR2 FQGNSA, per germline. This CDR3 has 14 residues. V dropped 2 bases and J dropped 8 bases, with 15 bases sitting between them.

This clone was detected a few times. The V call is TRBV19, the J call TRBJ2-7; 10 nucleotides match TRBD2. Per the germline V gene, CDR1 is LNHDA and CDR2 is SQIVND (reference sequence). V lost 6 bases, J lost 0 bases, and 5 bases stayed unmatched. This CDR3 is 15 amino acids long. CDR3 DNA sequence: TGTGCCAGTAGCACAAGCGGGAGGGGCTCCTACGAGCAGTACTTC. Translated: CASSTSGRGSYEQYF.

The chain recombines TRBV5-6 with TRBJ2-5; D call uncertain. V lost 1 base and J 1 base, leaving 5 bases between the germline ends. In germline, CDR1 is SGHDT, CDR2 YYEEEE. This CDR3 is 13 amino acids long. CDR3 sequence: CASSLTVQETQYF. The CDR3 DNA sequence: TGTGCCAGCAGCTTGACAGTCCAAGAGACCCAGTACTTC.

This CDR3 is CSVTAGALETQYF. The CDR3 region has the DNA TGCAGCGTTACGGCGGGAGCACTAGAGACCCAGTACTTC. The V gene is TRBV29-1, the J gene TRBJ2-5; 7 positions match TRBD2. This CDR3 is built from 13 residues. V lost 5 bases, J lost 4 bases, and 7 bases stayed unmatched. Per germline, CDR1 SQVTM and CDR2 ANQGSEA.

This clone was detected once. The V call is TRBV6-4, the J call TRBJ2-1; 8 bases fit TRBD2. The CDR3 has 15 residues. The germline gives CDR1 MRHNA, CDR2 SNTAGT. The ends lost 2 bases at V and 6 bases at J; junction bases unmatched: 6. CDR3 residues: CASSDPGLVTNEQFF. The CDR3 coding sequence is TGTGCCAGCAGTGACCCGGGACTAGTAACCAATGAGCAGTTCTTC.

The chain joins TRBV6-1 to TRBJ2-7; TRBD2 matches 13 bases. V lost 5 bases to trimming and J lost 6 bases; unmatched junction nucleotides: 16. CDR1 is MNHNS and CDR2 is SASEGT in the germline V gene. The CDR3 consists of 18 residues. The DNA of the CDR3 is TGTGCCAGCAGTAAAGGGACTAGCGGGATTCCCCCAAGGAGCGAGCAGTACTTC. Its protein product is CASSKGTSGIPPRSEQYF.

V and J are TRBV7-3 and TRBJ2-5; 8 bases agree with TRBD2. Germline values: CDR1 SGHTA, CDR2 FQGTGA. J was trimmed by 5 bases and V by 5 bases; bases with no gene match: 4. The CDR3 has 13 amino acids. CDR3 loop: CASSAAGAETQYF. CDR3 DNA: TGTGCCAGCAGCGCAGCGGGGGCTGAGACCCAGTACTTC.

V and J are TRBV5-4 and TRBJ1-1; TRBD1 matches 7 bases. Trimming at V came to 3 bases and at J to 5 bases, leaving 10 bases not matched to a gene. Germline CDR1 and CDR2: SGHNT and YYREEE (reference sequence). This CDR3 is built from 15 residues. CDR3 nucleotides: TGTGCCAGCAGCTGGAAGGGGGCGGTCGGTACTGAAGCTTTCTTT. As protein: CASSWKGAVGTEAFF.

The rearrangement links TRBV27 to TRBJ1-4; TRBD1 aligns across 8 bases. Germline V gene lookup returns CDR1 MNHEY and CDR2 SMNVEV (reference sequence). J gave up 4 bases and V 8 bases, and 21 bases lay outside the gene matches. The CDR3 runs 19 residues. CDR3 protein: CASGSPLGRGRTRNEKLFF. The DNA for the CDR3 is TGTGCCAGCGGTTCTCCCCTGGGCAGGGGGCGGACTCGTAATGAAAAACTGTTTTTT.

This clone showed up just once. This chain connects TRBV15 to TRBJ1-2; D call uncertain. The CDR3 length is 14 residues. Germline CDR1 reads LNHNV; CDR2 reads YYDKDF (reference sequence). V lost 3 bases to trimming and J lost 8 bases, with 16 bases between them. The CDR3 sequence: CATSRLGGMGGYTF. The CDR3, as DNA: TGTGCCACCAGCAGGTTAGGCGGGATGGGAGGCTACACCTTC.

This clone has just one count. This chain joins TRBV6-5 and TRBJ2-7; 7 bases match TRBD2. The CDR3 runs to 15 residues. Germline CDR1 MNHEY, CDR2 SVGAGI. Trimming cost V 2 bases and J 3 bases; bases outside gene matches: 7. CDR3 nucleotides: TGTGCCAGCAGTTACGGGGGGGTCGTAGACTACGAGCAGTACTTC. This codes for CASSYGGVVDYEQYF.

This clone turned up a few times. The chain uses TRBV19 and TRBJ2-1; 11 nucleotides match TRBD2. V lost 8 bases, J lost 7 bases, and 13 bases stayed unmatched. CDR1 is LNHDA, CDR2 SQIVND, per germline (reference sequence). The CDR3 spans 16 residues. The CDR3 DNA reads as TGTGCCAGTTCCTACTCGACTAGCGGGATTCGGAATGAGCAGTTCTTC. Its protein is CASSYSTSGIRNEQFF.

The CDR3 nucleotides read TGTGCCAGCAGCCCCTCCTTTCTCTCCTACAATGAGCAGTTCTTC. Translating it yields CASSPSFLSYNEQFF. This chain uses TRBV27 with TRBJ2-1; no clear D gene. V was shortened by 6 bases and J by 0 bases, with 12 bases between the two germline ends. Germline CDR1 reads MNHEY; CDR2 reads SMNVEV (reference sequence). CDR3 size: 15 residues.

The chain joins TRBV6-6 to TRBJ2-7, with 7 bases lining up with TRBD1. The germline V gene has CDR1 MNHNY and CDR2 SVGAGI (reference sequence). The CDR3 totals 14 residues. With V trimmed by 5 bases and J by 0 bases, 4 bases remained unmatched. The CDR3 nucleotides are TGTGCCAGCAGTCCGACAGGGAGCTCCTACGAGCAGTACTTC. Its protein is CASSPTGSSYEQYF.

The chain links TRBV4-2 to TRBJ2-5; D may be TRBD1 (5 bases). The germline CDR1 and CDR2 sequences are LGHNA and YNFKEQ. There are 15 residues in the CDR3. The V gene lost 0 bases and the J gene lost 5 bases, with 13 bases spanning the gap. This CDR3 is CASSQERAGLETQYF. In DNA, the CDR3 is TGTGCCAGCAGCCAAGAACGGGCAGGGTTGGAGACCCAGTACTTC.

J is TRBJ2-5 and V is TRBV19; D unclear. Germline CDR1 reads LNHDA; CDR2 reads SQIVND (reference sequence). With 5 bases removed from V and 4 bases from J, the gap between germline ends came to 5 bases. CDR3 length: 11 residues. In DNA, the CDR3 is TGTGCCAGTAGTCCCGGAGAGACCCAGTACTTC. Residues: CASSPGETQYF. The whole variable domain, remainder taken from reference TRBV19 and TRBJ2-5, is DGGITQSPKYLFRKEGQNVTLSCEQNLNHDAMYWYRQDPGQGLRLIYYSQIVNDFQKGDIAEGYSVSREKKESFPLTVTSAQKNPTAFYLCASSPGETQYFGPGTRLLVL.

V usage is TRBV18 and J usage is TRBJ1-3; 7 nucleotides align to TRBD1. Losses at the gene ends were 2 bases for V and 0 bases for J; bases not matched to a gene: 4. This CDR3 is 16 amino acids long. CDR1 and CDR2 (germline): KGHSH, LQKENI. CDR3 DNA sequence: TGTGCCAGCTCACCAGTCGGACAGGACTCTGGAAACACCATATATTTT. Amino acid sequence: CASSPVGQDSGNTIYF. The variable domain in full, with the rest retrieved from reference TRBV18 and TRBJ1-3, is NAGVMQNPRHLVRRRGQEARLRCSPMKGHSHVYWYRQLPEEGLKFMVYLQKENIIDESGMPKERFSAEFPKEGPSILRIQQVVRGDSAAYFCASSPVGQDSGNTIYFGEGSWLTVV.

This rearrangement joins TRBV2 to TRBJ1-1; D uncertain. V was cut by 8 bases and J by 6 bases, with 13 bases left in between. This CDR3 comprises 12 residues. Germline assignment: CDR1 SNHLY and CDR2 FYNNEI. Written as DNA, the CDR3 is TGTGCCAGCTTCCAGGCTGGTGCTGAAGCTTTCTTT. It is translated as CASFQAGAEAFF.